This T cell receptor (beta chain) stems from a study of blood T cells in healthy people across ages. Regarding the study as a whole: Unknown CMV status may confound age-related changes in expanded clones. Estimates of total diversity, which came from one million sequenced T cells, were considered to be underestimates.

Note on this clonotype: The antigen remains undetermined.

The CDR3 is 16 residues long. Trimming removed 5 bases from V and 7 bases from J, with 21 bases in between. Per germline, CDR1 SGHVS and CDR2 FQNEAQ. Extractions gave at least 5.5 micrograms of total RNA per sample. Primed by a sample-barcoded 5' primer and a J-beta primer mix, a second PCR proceeded for about 7 to 12 cycles. Each single sample gave us at least 3 million CDR3-containing paired-end reads. TCRdb reanalysed the 5' RACE reads using MiXCR and keeps one entry per CDR3 protein. The sample gives more than 700,000 distinct CDR3 sequences, roughly 50% of which show up once; about 42% is in the top ten.

This chain uses TRBV7-8 with TRBJ2-1, with D possibly TRBD2 on 6 matching bases. The sample was blood. The TCR sequence derives from a man older than 75 in good health. The CDR3: CASSKSFGLAPNEQFF. The CDR3 DNA is TGTGCCAGCAGCAAGTCTTTCGGGCTAGCGCCGAATGAGCAGTTCTTC.